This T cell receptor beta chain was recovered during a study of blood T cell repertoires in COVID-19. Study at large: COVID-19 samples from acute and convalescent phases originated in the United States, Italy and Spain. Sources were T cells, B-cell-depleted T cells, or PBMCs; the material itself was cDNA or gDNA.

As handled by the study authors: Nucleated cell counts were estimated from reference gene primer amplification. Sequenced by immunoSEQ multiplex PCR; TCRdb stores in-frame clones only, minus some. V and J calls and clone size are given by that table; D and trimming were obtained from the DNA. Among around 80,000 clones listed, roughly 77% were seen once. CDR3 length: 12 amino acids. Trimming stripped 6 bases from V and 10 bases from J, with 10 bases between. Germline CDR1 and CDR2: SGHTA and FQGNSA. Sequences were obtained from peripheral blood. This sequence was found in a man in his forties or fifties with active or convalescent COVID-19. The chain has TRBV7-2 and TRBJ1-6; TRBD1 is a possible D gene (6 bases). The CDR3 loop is CASRTGGSPLHF. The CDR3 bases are TGTGCCAGCAGGACAGGAGGCTCACCCCTCCACTTT.